This T cell receptor beta chain was captured in a study of molecular identifiers for immune sequencing clone quantification (dated by TCRdb to the late 2010s). At the level of the whole study: For a replicate experiment, the RNA from either 20,000 or 100,000 naive CD8 T cells was divided into five aliquots, and four of those aliquots went on to sequencing. This methods study used CD8 T cells to benchmark TCR RNA copy counting and molecular-identifier clustering-based TCR repertoire sequencing (MIDCIRS).

Naive CD8 T cell libraries were made from roughly 18,000 to 920,000 sorted cells using 10%, 30% or 50% of purified RNA. Naive CD8 T cells were FACS-sorted as CD8+CD4-CCR7+CD45RA+ on a BD FACSAria II into RLT Plus buffer. Ten to eleven TCR copies' worth of Jurkat RNA were spiked into about 19,000-1,000,000 naive CD8 T cell samples to test detection sensitivity. Enrichment of CD8 T cells was performed with RosetteSep CD8+ T Cell Enrichment Cocktail and Ficoll-Paque, after which ACK red cell lysis was carried out. The library came from PCR. Data came from an Illumina HiSeq 4000. Bulk TCR libraries were generated as previously described, with the TCR primers listed in Table S5 used. Purification of total RNA was performed with the Qiagen AllPrep DNA/RNA kit. Before analysis, reads from multiple sequencing runs of one library were combined. As for the original processing: Only reads with exact TCR constant sequence were kept, trimmed to 150 nt, and grouped by their 12-nt molecular barcodes. Within each barcode group, reads were sub-clustered at a 15% Levenshtein threshold, and quality-weighted consensus sequences were built per RNA molecule. Non-functional sequences were discarded, and so were lower-count sequences lying one edit away from another sequence. Based on a fit of two negative binomial distributions, barcode sub-clusters having less than 20% of the maximum read count were discarded. TCRdb cleaned the public reads at Q25 with fastp, built clones with MiXCR and kept in-frame beta chains. For every CDR3 protein sequence, its rows merge into one entry that carries the most common genes and DNA. The V and J calls reflect TCRdb's pipeline rather than the authors' work. The sample profile shows tens of thousands of distinct CDR3 sequences; 17% of them were found once. The leading ten clones occupy approximately 1.4% of the sample.

V is shortened by 5 bases, J by 5 bases, and the region joining them spans 13 bases. Counted from cysteine to phenylalanine, this CDR3 has 14 amino acids. Only CDR3 DNA is held: 42 bases, read in frame from base 1. General findings and caveats noted by the study authors: When barcode sub-clustering was left out, chimeric consensus sequences inflated TCR diversity, with chimeras reaching as high as 47%. The sizes of highly expanded clones could end up underestimated when identical TCR molecules share a barcode. In CMV-specific effector cells, clones with more than 20 RNA copies accounted for over 99% of molecules, whereas in naive cells such clones accounted for under 1%. A single cell's worth of spiked-in Jurkat TCR RNA was reported detectable even among 850,000 to 1,000,000 naive CD8 T cells. About 3.1 recovered TCR RNA copies per cell were obtained by modeling, versus about 9 by digital PCR, implying a capture efficiency of about 30%. Spiked-in Jurkat TCR RNA (around eleven copies' worth), which is not part of the donor repertoire, was contained in the naive libraries.

In its sample, this clonotype was seen a few times. There is no known antigen for this receptor. The sample holds no much larger clone one base away, and base qualities are not on file. The rearranged segments are TRBV12-3 or TRBV12-4 and TRBJ1-5; no D gene can be assigned with confidence. Sequencing was done on a sample of naive CD8+ T cells from blood, with Jurkat cell RNA spiked in. This sample's cell subset or site label indicates: FACS-sorted CD8+CD4-CCR7+CD45RA+ naive T cells. The source of this sequence is a human donor in good health. Some libraries in this study had Jurkat cell RNA spiked in. The CDR3 protein: CASSQTGPYQPQHF. The nucleotide sequence is TGTGCCAGCAGTCAAACCGGGCCCTATCAGCCCCAGCATTTT.